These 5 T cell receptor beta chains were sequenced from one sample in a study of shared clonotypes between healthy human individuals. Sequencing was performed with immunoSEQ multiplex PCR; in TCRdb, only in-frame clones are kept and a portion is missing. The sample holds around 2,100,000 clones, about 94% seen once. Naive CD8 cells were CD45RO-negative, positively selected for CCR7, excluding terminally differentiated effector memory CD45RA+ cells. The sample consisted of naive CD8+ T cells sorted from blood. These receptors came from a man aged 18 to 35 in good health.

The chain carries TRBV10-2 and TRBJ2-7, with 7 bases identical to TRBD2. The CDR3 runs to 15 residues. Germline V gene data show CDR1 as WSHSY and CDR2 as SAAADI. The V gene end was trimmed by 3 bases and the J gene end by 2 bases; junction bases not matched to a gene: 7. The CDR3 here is CASSEVRDYPYEQYF. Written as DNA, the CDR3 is TGCGCCAGCAGTGAAGTCCGGGACTATCCCTACGAGCAGTACTTC.

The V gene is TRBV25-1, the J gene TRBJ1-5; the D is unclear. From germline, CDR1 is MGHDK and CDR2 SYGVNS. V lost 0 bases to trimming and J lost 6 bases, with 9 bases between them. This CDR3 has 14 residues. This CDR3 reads CASSEYSNSQPQHF. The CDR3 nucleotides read TGTGCCAGCAGTGAATATTCAAACAGTCAGCCCCAGCATTTT.

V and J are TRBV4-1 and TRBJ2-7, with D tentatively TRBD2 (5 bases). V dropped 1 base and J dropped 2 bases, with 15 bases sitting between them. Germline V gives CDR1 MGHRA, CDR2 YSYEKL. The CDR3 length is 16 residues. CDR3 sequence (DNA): TGCGCCAGCAGCCAAGTTCCGGGGATGGTAACCTACGAGCAGTACTTC. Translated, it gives CASSQVPGMVTYEQYF.

The DNA of the CDR3 is TGTGCCAGCAATTTGGGGCAGGGTGGGATCTACGAGCAGTACTTC. This gives the protein CASNLGQGGIYEQYF. The chain joins TRBV6-1 to TRBJ2-7; D might be TRBD1 (5 bases). The germline gives CDR1 MNHNS, CDR2 SASEGT. The CDR3 consists of 15 residues. The V end was cut by 7 bases, the J end by 3 bases, with 19 bases between.

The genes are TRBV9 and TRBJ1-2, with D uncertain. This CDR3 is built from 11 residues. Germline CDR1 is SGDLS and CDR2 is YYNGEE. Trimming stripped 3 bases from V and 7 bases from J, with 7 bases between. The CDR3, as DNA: TGTGCCAGCAGCGCCTATAGTGGCTACACCTTC. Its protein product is CASSAYSGYTF.